The 24 T cell receptor beta chains below all came from one sample that was sequenced in a study of breast tumors, draining lymph nodes, adjacent tissues. The lymph nodes were axillary draining lymph nodes from breast cancer patients. From the multiplex PCR reads, TCRdb called clonotypes with MiXCR, one entry per CDR3 protein. Here the sample spans some 130,000 distinct CDR3 sequences, around 20% being singletons. Source material: axillary lymph node tissue. Every receptor here comes from a female donor with breast cancer. Some clones in this sample may be carry-over from other donors' samples.

Details on this clonotype: A read error is possible here, since a much larger clone lies one base away. This rearrangement joins TRBV7-2 to TRBJ2-7, with TRBD2 matching over 8 bases. The CDR3 consists of 15 residues. Per germline, CDR1 SGHTA and CDR2 FQGNSA. The CDR3 loop reads CASSPATSDLYGQYF. CDR3 DNA sequence: TGTGCCAGCAGCCCTGCGACTAGCGACCTCTACGGGCAGTACTTC.

This clonotype was picked up many times. The chain couples TRBV12-3 or TRBV12-4 to TRBJ2-7; TRBD2 is a possible D gene (6 bases). The CDR3 runs 15 residues. The germline V and J ends were trimmed by 2 bases and 3 bases, with 14 bases remaining between them. The CDR3 DNA reads as TGTGCCAGCAGTTTACTCGGGAGTACTCGCTACGAGCAGTACTTC. Translated, it gives CASSLLGSTRYEQYF.

This clonotype was picked up many times. The rearrangement uses TRBV7-2 and TRBJ2-1, with TRBD2 matching 8 bases. This CDR3 comprises 17 residues. The junction had 11 bases not matched to a gene; V was cut back by 0 bases and J by 7 bases. Germline V lookup: CDR1 SGHTA, CDR2 FQGNSA. In DNA, the CDR3 is TGTGCCAGCAGCTTAGCGGCCCCCATAGCGGGAAGAAATGAGCAGTTCTTC. The encoded protein is CASSLAAPIAGRNEQFF. Looking up the rest from reference TRBV7-2 and TRBJ2-1 gives the full variable domain: GAGVSQSPSNKVTEKGKDVELRCDPISGHTALYWYRQSLGQGLEFLIYFQGNSAPDKSGLPSDRFSAERTGGSVSTLTIQRTQQEDSAVYLCASSLAAPIAGRNEQFFGPGTRLTVL.

This clonotype was seen a few times. This chain links TRBV30 with TRBJ1-5, with TRBD1 identical over 9 bases. From germline, CDR1 is GTSNPN and CDR2 SVGIG (reference sequence). The trim removed 1 base at V and 2 bases at J, leaving 6 bases unmatched. The length of the CDR3 is 16 residues. The CDR3 coding sequence is TGTGCCTGGAGTGGAAGGGGACAGGGCGGCAATCAGCCCCAGCATTTT. Translating it yields CAWSGRGQGGNQPQHF.

This clonotype has a count of ten or more. The CDR3 loop reads CASSVETGELFF. The CDR3 nucleotides are TGTGCCAGCAGCGTAGAGACCGGGGAGCTGTTTTTT. The chain has TRBV9 and TRBJ2-2; D remains unclear. The V gene's germline CDR1 is SGDLS and CDR2 YYNGEE. The CDR3 has 12 amino acids. Trimming shortened V by 0 bases and J by 5 bases, and 2 bases separated the two germline ends.

Note on this clonotype: This may come from a read error, since a much larger clone is one base off. The chain carries TRBV28 and TRBJ1-2, with D uncertain. This CDR3 contains 16 residues. Germline V gives CDR1 MDHEN, CDR2 SYDVKM. The CDR3 sequence is CTSSLGPPTANYGYTF. CDR3 nucleotide sequence: TGTACCAGCAGTTTGGGCCCCCCTACAGCTAACTATGGCTACACCTTC.

This clonotype was detected many times. V usage is TRBV27 and J usage is TRBJ2-7; the D is unclear. The CDR3 runs 11 residues. CDR1 and CDR2 (germline): MNHEY, SMNVEV (reference sequence). V shed 6 bases and J shed 0 bases, with 3 bases lying between them. DNA of the CDR3: TGTGCCAGCAGCTCCTCCTACGAGCAGTACTTC. This encodes CASSSSYEQYF.

This clonotype occurred a few times. The CDR3 region is CASSAGTNQPQHF. In nucleotides, the CDR3 is TGTGCCAGCAGCGCGGGGACGAATCAGCCCCAGCATTTT. The chain combines TRBV11-1 with TRBJ1-5; perhaps TRBD1 as D (5 bases). Trimming took off 5 bases at V and 4 bases at J, with 9 bases between the two ends. CDR3 length: 13 amino acids. CDR1 is SGHAT, CDR2 FQDESV, per germline (reference sequence).

This clonotype was recorded at least ten times. The V gene is TRBV7-8, the J gene TRBJ2-1; possible D gene TRBD1, 5 bases. CDR3 length: 12 amino acids. Germline V gives CDR1 SGHVS, CDR2 FQNEAQ. V was trimmed by 2 bases and J by 6 bases, leaving 5 bases between them. The CDR3 DNA sequence: TGTGCCAGCAGCTTAAGGGGCAATGAGCAGTTCTTC. It is translated as CASSLRGNEQFF.

Note on this clonotype: A much larger clonotype is one base distant, so this may be a read error. The chain employs TRBV5-5 and TRBJ1-2; 9 positions agree with TRBD1. Germline CDR1 is SGHKS and CDR2 is YYEKEE (reference sequence). The CDR3 is made up of 15 amino acids. DNA of the CDR3: TGTGCCGGCAGCTCTTTGGGGACAGGGCCCTATGGCTACACCTTC. Translated: CAGSSLGTGPYGYTF. The full variable domain, with the rest looked up from reference TRBV5-5 and TRBJ1-2, is DAGVTQSPTHLIKTRGQQVTLRCSPISGHKSVSWYQQVLGQGPQFIFQYYEKEERGRGNFPDRFSARQFPNYSSELNVNALLLGDSALYLCAGSSLGTGPYGYTFGSGTRLTVV.

In this sample, this clonotype turned up many times. In DNA, the CDR3 is TGCAGTGCTAGAGAGATTAGCAATCAGCCCCAGCATTTT. Protein sequence: CSAREISNQPQHF. This chain links TRBV20-1 with TRBJ1-5; no definite D call. This CDR3 region has 13 residues. The V and J ends lost 0 bases and 0 bases respectively, with 3 bases between them. Germline CDR1 DFQATT, CDR2 SNEGSKA (reference sequence).

With respect to this clonotype: One base away lies a much larger clone, so this may be a sequencing read error. A read error is likely, as this CDR3 ends without the conserved phenylalanine or tryptophan. The V gene is TRBV10-2, the J gene TRBJ2-1; D could derive from TRBD1 or TRBD2 (5 bases each). This CDR3 contains 12 residues. Germline V gives CDR1 WSHSY, CDR2 SAAADI. V was pared by 4 bases and J by 9 bases, with 10 bases between. Written as DNA, the CDR3 is TGCGCCAGCAGTGTTCGTGGGGGTGAGCAGTTCCTC. It encodes CASSVRGGEQFL.

This clonotype showed up many times. J is TRBJ2-5 and V is TRBV12-5; a possible D gene is TRBD2 (6 bases). CDR1 and CDR2 (germline): LGHNT, FRNRAP. This CDR3 spans 13 amino acids. V lost 7 bases and J 4 bases, leaving 13 bases between the germline ends. The CDR3 reads CASVWKAGETQYF. The CDR3 DNA reads as TGTGCTAGTGTTTGGAAAGCGGGAGAGACCCAGTACTTC.

As concerns this clonotype: With a much larger clone just one base away, this may be a read error. The rearrangement uses TRBV6-1 and TRBJ2-5; D possibly corresponds to TRBD2 (5 bases). Germline CDR1 and CDR2: MNHNS and SASEGT. Trimming removed 4 bases at V and 13 bases at J, with 13 bases between. This CDR3 has 11 residues. The CDR3 protein is CASSAGMARYF. The CDR3 region has the DNA TGTGCCAGCAGTGCGGGAATGGCCCGGTACTTC.

Many counts were recorded for this clonotype. CDR3 amino acids: CSAPGLAGSLSYEQYF. DNA of the CDR3: TGCAGTGCTCCGGGACTAGCGGGATCTCTCTCCTACGAGCAGTACTTC. The chain links TRBV20-1 to TRBJ2-7; the match to TRBD2 covers 13 bases. V lost 5 bases, J lost 0 bases, and 7 bases stayed unmatched. The CDR3 length is 16 residues. CDR1 and CDR2 from the germline V gene are DFQATT and SNEGSKA (reference sequence).

The chain couples TRBV30 to TRBJ1-2; 8 nucleotides align to TRBD1. The CDR3 is 12 amino acids. V was clipped by 1 base and J by 5 bases; unmatched bases: 0. In germline, CDR1 is GTSNPN, CDR2 SVGIG (reference sequence). The chain's CDR3 is CAWSGTGYGYTF. CDR3 in DNA: TGTGCCTGGAGTGGGACAGGGTATGGCTACACCTTC.

V usage is TRBV19 and J usage is TRBJ2-1; D gene uncertain. The CDR3 is 12 residues long. CDR1 is LNHDA and CDR2 is SQIVND in the germline V gene (reference sequence). Here the CDR3 reads CGTYSSYNEQFF. CDR3 sequence (DNA): TGTGGCACTTACAGCTCCTACAATGAGCAGTTCTTC.

This clonotype was detected many times. This chain uses TRBV12-3 or TRBV12-4 with TRBJ2-1, with a weak D call TRBD2 (5 bases). This CDR3 spans 15 amino acids. Trimming shortened V by 3 bases and J by 0 bases, and 9 bases separated the two germline ends. CDR3 nucleotides: TGTGCCAGCAGTTTTGGAGCGGCCTCCTACAATGAGCAGTTCTTC. As protein: CASSFGAASYNEQFF.

This clonotype has only one observation. A read error is possible here, since a much larger clone lies one base away. The J gene is TRBJ1-2, the V gene TRBV20-1; TRBD1 aligns across 10 bases. CDR3 size: 14 residues. In germline, CDR1 is DFQATT, CDR2 SNEGSKA (reference sequence). The DNA of the CDR3 is TGCAGAGCGAGGGACAGGGGTATTAACTATGGCTACACCTTC. Protein sequence: CRARDRGINYGYTF.

About this clonotype: A much more abundant neighbour one base away suggests this may be a read error. The rearrangement joins TRBV18 to TRBJ1-2, with D perhaps matching TRBD1 (5 bases). CDR1 is KGHSH and CDR2 is LQKENI in the germline V gene. The CDR3 has 14 amino acids. The CDR3 spells CASSPPGEPYGDTF. CDR3 nucleotide sequence: TGTGCCAGCTCACCACCAGGGGAGCCCTATGGCGACACCTTC.

Details on this clonotype: One end of the junction fails to match germline, which may point to a read error. The chain couples TRBV10-3 to TRBJ2-7, with no clear D. This CDR3 is 11 amino acids long. The germline V gene has CDR1 ENHRY and CDR2 SYGVKD. CDR3 residues: CAISESAEQHF. The CDR3, as DNA: TGTGCCATCAGTGAGTCTGCCGAGCAGCACTTC.

In this sample, this clonotype turned up many times. The chain uses TRBV9 and TRBJ2-3; D gene uncertain. The CDR3 length is 14 residues. V was pared by 3 bases and J by 0 bases, with 8 bases between. Germline-derived CDR1 and CDR2 are SGDLS and YYNGEE. CDR3 sequence reads: CASSAKTSTDTQYF. CDR3 nucleotides: TGTGCCAGCAGCGCGAAAACTAGCACAGATACGCAGTATTTT.

This clonotype was picked up many times. The V call is TRBV7-3, the J call TRBJ2-2; D tentatively fits TRBD1 or TRBD2 (6 bases each). Germline V gives CDR1 SGHTA, CDR2 FQGTGA. CDR3 length equals 17 residues. Trimming shortened V by 5 bases and J by 1 base, and 17 bases separated the two germline ends. The CDR3 protein is CASSRNGGSKNTGELFF. CDR3 coding DNA: TGTGCCAGCAGCCGCAACGGGGGCAGCAAGAACACCGGGGAGCTGTTTTTT.

This clonotype was recorded at least ten times. The chain recombines TRBV6-6 with TRBJ2-7, with D perhaps matching TRBD1 (5 bases). Trimming left V 5 bases short and J 0 bases short, with 14 bases between. From germline, CDR1 is MNHNY and CDR2 SVGAGI (reference sequence). The CDR3 extends over 15 amino acids. The CDR3 nucleotides are TGTGCCAGCAGTAGGGTTCCAGGGAACTCCTACGAGCAGTACTTC. As protein: CASSRVPGNSYEQYF.